The text below deals with one T cell receptor (beta chain). This entry is derived from a study of identifying expanded T cells in peripheral blood. Repertoires were generated with immunoSEQ multiplex PCR, while TCRdb's copy carries only in-frame clones and drops some. The table includes around 84,000 clones, 70% to 90% detected once. Healthy donors had no documented immune events, such as infections, while sampled. This clonotype was sampled from a person aged 18-70 years in good health. What was sequenced was blood.

CDR3 bases: TGTGCCAGCTCACGACAGGGCAGCCAGGGCAATCAGCCCCAGCATTTT. Amino acids: CASSRQGSQGNQPQHF. The chain couples TRBV18 to TRBJ1-5, with 7 bases fitting TRBD1. CDR1 and CDR2 (germline): KGHSH, LQKENI. The CDR3 runs 16 residues. Unmatched junction bases numbered 8, after V lost 4 bases and J lost 2 bases.